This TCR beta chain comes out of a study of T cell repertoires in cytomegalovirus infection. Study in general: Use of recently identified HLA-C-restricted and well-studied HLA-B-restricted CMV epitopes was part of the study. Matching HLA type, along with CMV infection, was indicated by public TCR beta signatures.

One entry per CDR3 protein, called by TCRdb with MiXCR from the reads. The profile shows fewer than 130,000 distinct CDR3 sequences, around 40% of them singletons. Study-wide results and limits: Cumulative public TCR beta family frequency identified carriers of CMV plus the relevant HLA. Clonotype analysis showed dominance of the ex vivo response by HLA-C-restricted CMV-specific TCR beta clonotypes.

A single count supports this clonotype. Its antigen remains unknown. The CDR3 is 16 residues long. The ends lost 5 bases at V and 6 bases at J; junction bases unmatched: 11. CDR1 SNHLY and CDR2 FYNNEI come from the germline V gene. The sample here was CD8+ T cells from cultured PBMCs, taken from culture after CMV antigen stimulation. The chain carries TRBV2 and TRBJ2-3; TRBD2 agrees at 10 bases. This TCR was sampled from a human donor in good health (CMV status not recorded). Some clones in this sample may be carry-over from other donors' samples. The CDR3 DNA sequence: TGTGCCAGCAGTCTTCCGAGCGGGGGGGCCTGGGATACGCAGTATTTT. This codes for CASSLPSGGAWDTQYF. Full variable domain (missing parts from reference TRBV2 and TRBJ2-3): EPEVTQTPSHQVTQMGQEVILRCVPISNHLYFYWYRQILGQKVEFLVSFYNNEISEKSEIFDDQFSVERPDGSNFTLKIRSTKLEDSAMYFCASSLPSGGAWDTQYFGPGTRLTVL.